The subject of this entry is one T cell receptor beta chain. Its antigen is undetermined. This specimen comes from a study of Graves' ophthalmopathy and Graves' hyperthyroidism. It was on clinical symptoms, serum thyroxine, TRAb, thyroid ultrasound and orbital computed tomography that diagnosis relied. The sequenced template was RNA, covering the TCR beta CDR3 region. The first round was an RT-PCR with HTBI primers, and the second round was a multiplex PCR. TCRdb passed the multiplex PCR reads through MiXCR, listing each CDR3 protein once. The sample records 300,000 to 400,000 distinct CDR3 sequences, 17% being singletons. Study findings and constraints: In separating ophthalmopathy from stable hyperthyroidism, a 13-signature model achieved less than 90% sensitivity and 75% to 84% specificity. Blood samples also showed most expanded thyroid clonotypes exceeding 0.001 frequency.

Trimming took 6 bases from V and 6 from J, leaving 15 bases between them. The CDR3 has 13 residues. Germline values: CDR1 MNHNS, CDR2 SASEGT. The receptor was derived from an adult man with Graves' ophthalmopathy. V gene TRBV6-1 combines with J gene TRBJ2-7; D possibly corresponds to TRBD1 (6 bases). Sequencing was performed on peripheral blood. Here the CDR3 DNA reads TGTGCCAGCAGGCAGGGGTGGGCTTCCGAGCAGTACTTC. Protein sequence: CASRQGWASEQYF.